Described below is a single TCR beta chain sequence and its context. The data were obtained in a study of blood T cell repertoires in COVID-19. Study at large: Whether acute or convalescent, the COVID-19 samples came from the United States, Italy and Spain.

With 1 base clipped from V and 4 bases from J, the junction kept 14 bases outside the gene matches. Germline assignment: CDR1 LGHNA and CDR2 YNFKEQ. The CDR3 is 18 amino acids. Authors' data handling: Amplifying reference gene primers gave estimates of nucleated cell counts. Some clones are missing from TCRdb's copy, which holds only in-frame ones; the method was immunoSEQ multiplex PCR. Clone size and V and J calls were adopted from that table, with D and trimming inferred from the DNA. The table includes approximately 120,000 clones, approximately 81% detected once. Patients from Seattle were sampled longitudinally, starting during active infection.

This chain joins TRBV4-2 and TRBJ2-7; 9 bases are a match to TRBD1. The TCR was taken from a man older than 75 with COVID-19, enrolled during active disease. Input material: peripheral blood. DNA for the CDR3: TGTGCCAGCAGCCAAGTGGCCCCCGGGACAGGGCTCCATTACGAGCAGTACTTC. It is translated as CASSQVAPGTGLHYEQYF.